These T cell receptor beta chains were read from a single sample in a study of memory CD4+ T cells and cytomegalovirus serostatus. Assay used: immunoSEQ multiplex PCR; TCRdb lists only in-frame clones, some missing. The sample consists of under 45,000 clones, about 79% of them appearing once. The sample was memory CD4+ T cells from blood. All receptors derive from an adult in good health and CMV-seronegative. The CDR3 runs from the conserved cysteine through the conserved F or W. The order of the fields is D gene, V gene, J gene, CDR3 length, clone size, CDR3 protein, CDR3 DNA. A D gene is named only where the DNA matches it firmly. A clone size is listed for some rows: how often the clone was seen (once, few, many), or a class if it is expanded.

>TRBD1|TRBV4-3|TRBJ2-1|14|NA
CASSRDRVYNEQFF
TGCGCCAGCAGCCGGGACAGGGTCTACAATGAGCAGTTCTTC
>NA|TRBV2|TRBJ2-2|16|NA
CASGREGGGGTGELFF
TGTGCCAGCGGCCGAGAGGGGGGAGGAGGGACCGGGGAGCTGTTTTTT
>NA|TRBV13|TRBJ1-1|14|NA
CASSLGARNTEAFF
TGTGCCAGCAGCTTAGGGGCAAGGAACACTGAAGCTTTCTTT
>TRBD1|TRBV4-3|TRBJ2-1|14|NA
CASSQEQGSYEQFF
TGCGCCAGCAGCCAAGAACAGGGGTCTTATGAGCAGTTCTTC
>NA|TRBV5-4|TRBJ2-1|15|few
CASTYRDFSYNEQFF
TGTGCCAGCACTTACAGGGACTTCTCCTACAATGAGCAGTTCTTC
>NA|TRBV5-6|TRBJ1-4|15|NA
CASSDAKQGGEKLFF
TGTGCCAGCAGCGACGCTAAGCAGGGAGGAGAAAAACTGTTTTTT
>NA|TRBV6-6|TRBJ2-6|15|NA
CASSYSRAGANVLTF
TGTGCCAGCAGTTATTCCCGGGCTGGGGCCAACGTCCTGACTTTC
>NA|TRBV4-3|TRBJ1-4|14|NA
CASSQEGRAEKLFF
TGCGCCAGCAGCCAAGAGGGCAGAGCCGAAAAACTGTTTTTT
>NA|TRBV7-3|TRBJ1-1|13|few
CASSLYTNTEAFF
TGTGCCAGCAGCTTATACACCAACACTGAAGCTTTCTTT
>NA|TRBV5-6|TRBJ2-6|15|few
CASSLGVSGANVLTF
TGTGCCAGCAGCTTGGGGGTTAGTGGGGCCAACGTCCTGACTTTC
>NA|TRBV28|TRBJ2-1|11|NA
CASSSRIGQFF
TGTGCCAGCAGTTCCCGCATAGGGCAGTTCTTC
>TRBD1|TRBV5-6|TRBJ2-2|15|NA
CASAAGTGRLGELFF
TGTGCCAGCGCGGCCGGGACAGGGAGGCTGGGGGAGCTGTTTTTT
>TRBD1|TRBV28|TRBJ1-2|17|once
CASSLPGQGRPSYGYTF
TGTGCCAGCAGTTTACCGGGACAGGGTCGGCCGAGCTATGGCTACACCTTC
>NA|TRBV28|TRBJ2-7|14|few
CASSLSRGWDEQYF
TGTGCCAGCAGTTTATCTCGGGGATGGGACGAGCAGTACTTC
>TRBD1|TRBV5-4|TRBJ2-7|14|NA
CASSLQGAFYEQYF
TGTGCCAGCAGCTTGCAGGGGGCCTTCTACGAGCAGTACTTC
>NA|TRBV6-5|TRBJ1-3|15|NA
CASFDGPFSGNTIYF
TGTGCCAGTTTTGACGGGCCGTTCTCTGGAAACACCATATATTTT
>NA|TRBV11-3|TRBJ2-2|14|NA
CASSPQGSTGELFF
TGTGCCAGCAGCCCTCAGGGATCCACCGGGGAGCTGTTTTTT
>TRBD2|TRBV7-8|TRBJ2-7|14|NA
CASSLAGREDEQYF
TGTGCCAGCAGCTTAGCCGGGAGGGAGGACGAGCAGTACTTC
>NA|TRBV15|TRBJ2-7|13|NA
CATSRDLGYEQYF
TGTGCCACCAGCAGAGATCTTGGGTACGAGCAGTACTTC
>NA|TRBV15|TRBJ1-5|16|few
CATSRGGLPSNQPQHF
TGTGCCACCAGCAGGGGCGGGCTACCTAGCAATCAGCCCCAGCATTTT
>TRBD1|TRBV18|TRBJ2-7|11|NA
CASSPGTAISF
TGTGCCAGCTCACCCGGGACAGCTATAAGCTTC
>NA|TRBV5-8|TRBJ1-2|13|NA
CASSLRGVDGYTF
TGTGCCAGCAGCTTGAGGGGGGTCGACGGCTACACCTTC
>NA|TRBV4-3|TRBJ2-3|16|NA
CASSQDIHAAPDTQYF
TGCGCCAGCAGCCAAGATATACATGCCGCCCCAGATACGCAGTATTTT
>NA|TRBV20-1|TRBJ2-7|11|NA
CSAPVSYEQYF
TGCAGTGCCCCGGTTTCTTACGAGCAGTACTTC
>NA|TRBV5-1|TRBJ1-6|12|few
CASSQDNSPLHF
TGCGCCAGCAGCCAGGATAATTCACCCCTCCACTTT
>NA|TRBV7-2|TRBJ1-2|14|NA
CASSPSREDYGYTF
TGTGCCAGCAGCCCAAGTCGGGAAGACTATGGCTACACCTTC
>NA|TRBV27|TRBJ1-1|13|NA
CASRNHMNTEAFF
TGTGCCAGCAGGAACCATATGAACACTGAAGCTTTCTTT
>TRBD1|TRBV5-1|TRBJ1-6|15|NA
CASSLQTGNNSPLHF
TGCGCCAGCAGCTTACAGACAGGGAATAATTCACCCCTCCACTTT
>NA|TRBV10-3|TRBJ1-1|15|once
CAISESRAGRTEAFF
TGTGCCATCAGTGAGTCCCGGGCGGGGAGGACTGAAGCTTTCTTT
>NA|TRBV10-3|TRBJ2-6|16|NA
CAIRGDGSSGANVLTF
TGTGCCATCAGGGGGGACGGTAGCTCTGGGGCCAACGTCCTGACTTTC
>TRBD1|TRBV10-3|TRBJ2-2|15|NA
CAITGTGGDTGELFF
TGTGCCATCACCGGGACAGGAGGTGATACCGGGGAGCTGTTTTTT
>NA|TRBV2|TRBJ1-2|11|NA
CASSDRRGYTF
TGTGCCAGCAGTGATCGTCGTGGCTACACCTTC
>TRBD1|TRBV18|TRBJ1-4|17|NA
CASSPTGTGLGNEKLFF
TGTGCCAGCTCACCAACCGGGACAGGCTTAGGAAATGAAAAACTGTTTTTT
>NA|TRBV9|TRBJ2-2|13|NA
CASSATVTGELFF
TGTGCCAGCAGCGCGACAGTGACCGGGGAGCTGTTTTTT
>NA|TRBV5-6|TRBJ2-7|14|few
CASSLETGSHEQYF
TGTGCCAGCAGCTTGGAAACAGGGAGTCACGAGCAGTACTTC
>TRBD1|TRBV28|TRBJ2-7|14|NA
CASSRTGGTYEQYF
TGTGCCAGCAGTAGGACAGGGGGTACCTACGAGCAGTACTTC
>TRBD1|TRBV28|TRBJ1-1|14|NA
CASSFTGGRTEAFF
TGTGCCAGCAGTTTTACAGGGGGTAGAACTGAAGCTTTCTTT
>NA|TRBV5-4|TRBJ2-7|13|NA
CASSDGSNDEQYF
TGTGCCAGCAGCGACGGGAGTAACGACGAGCAGTACTTC
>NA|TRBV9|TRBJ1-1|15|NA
CASSAQPGSHTEAFF
TGTGCCAGCAGCGCTCAACCAGGGTCGCACACTGAAGCTTTCTTT
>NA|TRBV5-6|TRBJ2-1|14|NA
CASGERGDYNEQFF
TGTGCCAGCGGTGAGAGGGGGGATTACAATGAGCAGTTCTTC
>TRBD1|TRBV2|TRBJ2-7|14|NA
CASQGTGSSYEQYF
TGTGCCAGCCAAGGGACAGGGAGCTCCTACGAGCAGTACTTC
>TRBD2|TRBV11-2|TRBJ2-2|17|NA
CASSLDPAGVGTGELFF
TGTGCCAGCAGCTTAGATCCAGCGGGAGTAGGCACCGGGGAGCTGTTTTTT
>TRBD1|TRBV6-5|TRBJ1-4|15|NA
CASSQITTGNEKLFF
TGTGCCAGCAGTCAGATCACGACAGGGAATGAAAAACTGTTTTTT
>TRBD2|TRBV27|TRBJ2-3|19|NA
CASSSGTSGRKKGTDTQYF
TGTGCCAGCAGTTCGGGGACTAGCGGGAGGAAGAAGGGCACAGATACGCAGTATTTT
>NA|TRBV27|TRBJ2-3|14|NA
CASSPLVVRDTQYF
TGTGCCAGCAGTCCACTAGTAGTCAGAGATACGCAGTATTTT
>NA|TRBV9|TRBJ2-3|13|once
CASSRTVTDTQYF
TGTGCCAGCAGCCGGACAGTCACAGATACGCAGTATTTT
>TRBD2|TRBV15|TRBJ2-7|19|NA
CATSSVPGLAGVGFYEQYF
TGTGCCACCAGCAGCGTTCCCGGACTAGCGGGAGTCGGGTTCTACGAGCAGTACTTC
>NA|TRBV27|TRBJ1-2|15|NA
CASSFLDAGRDGYTF
TGTGCCAGCAGCTTTCTGGATGCGGGGAGAGATGGCTACACCTTC
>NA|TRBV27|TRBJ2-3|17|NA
CASSAKPDPRRSDTQYF
TGTGCCAGCAGTGCGAAGCCGGACCCCCGGCGATCAGATACGCAGTATTTT
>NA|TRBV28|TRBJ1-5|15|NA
CASRAPGVRSQPQHF
TGTGCCAGCAGGGCCCCGGGGGTCCGTAGTCAGCCCCAGCATTTT
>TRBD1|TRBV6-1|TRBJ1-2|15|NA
CASSEAGDSVYGYTF
TGTGCCAGCAGTGAAGCAGGGGACAGCGTGTATGGCTACACCTTC
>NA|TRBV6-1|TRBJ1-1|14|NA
CASRSTGRDTEAFF
TGTGCCAGCAGATCCACAGGGAGAGACACTGAAGCTTTCTTT
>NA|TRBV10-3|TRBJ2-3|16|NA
CAISDNIPAGGDTQYF
TGTGCCATCAGTGATAATATCCCTGCAGGGGGGGATACGCAGTATTTT